The source of this TCR beta chain is a study of radiotherapy plus CTLA-4 blockade in lung cancer. Germline V gives CDR1 SGHRS, CDR2 YFSETQ. J lost 5 bases, V lost 5 bases, and 8 bases had no gene match. The CDR3 is 14 residues long. Produced via immunoSEQ multiplex PCR; TCRdb's table is partial and in-frame only. The repertoire consists of tens of thousands of clones, with 83% occurring once and the leading ten covering 0.84%. The source of this sequence is a human donor with non-small cell lung cancer who had stable disease on radiotherapy plus ipilimumab. The chain recombines TRBV5-1 with TRBJ2-7; 9 nucleotides agree with TRBD1. This material consisted of peripheral blood, taken from a patient treated with radiotherapy plus ipilimumab. CDR3 in DNA: TGCGCCAGCAGAACGGACAGGGGATTTAACGAGCAGTACTTC. Residues: CASRTDRGFNEQYF. The full variable domain, rest sourced from reference TRBV5-1 and TRBJ2-7, is KAGVTQTPRYLIKTRGQQVTLSCSPISGHRSVSWYQQTPGQGLQFLFEYFSETQRNKGNFPGRFSGRQFSNSRSEMNVSTLELGDSALYLCASRTDRGFNEQYFGPGTRLTVT.